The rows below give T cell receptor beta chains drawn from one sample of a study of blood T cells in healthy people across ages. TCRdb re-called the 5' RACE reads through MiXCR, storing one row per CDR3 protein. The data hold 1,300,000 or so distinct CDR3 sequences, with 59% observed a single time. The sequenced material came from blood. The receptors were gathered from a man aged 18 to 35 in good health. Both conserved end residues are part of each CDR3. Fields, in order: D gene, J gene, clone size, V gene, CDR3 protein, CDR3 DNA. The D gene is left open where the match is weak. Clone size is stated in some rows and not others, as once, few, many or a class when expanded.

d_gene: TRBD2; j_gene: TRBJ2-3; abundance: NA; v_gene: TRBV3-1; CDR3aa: CASSPSRGKSTDTQYF; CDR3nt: TGTGCCAGCAGCCCCTCGCGGGGGAAAAGCACAGATACGCAGTATTTT
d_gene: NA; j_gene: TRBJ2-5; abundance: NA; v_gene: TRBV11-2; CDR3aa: CASSVYAGTTTGEQYF; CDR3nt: TGTGCCAGCAGCGTATACGCCGGGACAACTACTGGGGAGCAGTACTTC
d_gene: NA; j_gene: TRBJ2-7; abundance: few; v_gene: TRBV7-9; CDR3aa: CASSPDTSNYEQYF; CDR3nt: TGTGCCAGCAGCCCCGACACTAGTAATTATGAGCAGTACTTC
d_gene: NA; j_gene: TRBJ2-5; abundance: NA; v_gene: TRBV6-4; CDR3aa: CASSDTGLHGETQYF; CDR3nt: TGTGCCAGCAGTGATACGGGACTGCACGGGGAGACCCAGTACTTC
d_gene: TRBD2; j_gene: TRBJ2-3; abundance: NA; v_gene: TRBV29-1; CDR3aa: CSVAERGSVTDTQYF; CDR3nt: TGCAGCGTTGCGGAGCGGGGTTCTGTCACAGATACGCAGTATTTT
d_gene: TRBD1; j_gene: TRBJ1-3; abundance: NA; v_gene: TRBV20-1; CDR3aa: CSALPGQSYGNTIYF; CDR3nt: TGCAGTGCCCTACCGGGACAGAGCTATGGAAACACCATATATTTT
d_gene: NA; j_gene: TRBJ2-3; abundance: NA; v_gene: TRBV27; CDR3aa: CASSWSGTDTQYF; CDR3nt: TGTGCCAGCAGTTGGTCGGGCACAGATACGCAGTATTTT
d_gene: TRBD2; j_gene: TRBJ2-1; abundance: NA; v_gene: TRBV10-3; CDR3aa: CAIRPASGLVTNEQFF; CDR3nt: TGTGCCATCAGACCAGCTTCGGGACTAGTGACGAATGAGCAGTTCTTC
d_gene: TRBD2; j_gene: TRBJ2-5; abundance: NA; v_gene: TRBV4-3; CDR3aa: CASSQDPLAEETQYF; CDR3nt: TGCGCCAGCAGCCAAGACCCCCTAGCGGAGGAGACCCAGTACTTC
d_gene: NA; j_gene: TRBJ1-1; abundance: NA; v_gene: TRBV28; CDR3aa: CASRGRSSTMNTEAFF; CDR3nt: TGTGCCAGCAGGGGTAGGTCATCCACCATGAACACTGAAGCTTTCTTT
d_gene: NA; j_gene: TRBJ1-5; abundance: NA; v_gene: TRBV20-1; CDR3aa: CSASLQMGNQPQHF; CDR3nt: TGCAGTGCTTCTCTCCAGATGGGGAATCAGCCCCAGCATTTT
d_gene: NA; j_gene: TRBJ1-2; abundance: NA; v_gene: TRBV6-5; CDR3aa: CTSSSGRVVNYGYTF; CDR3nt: TGTACCAGCAGCTCTGGACGGGTTGTCAACTATGGCTACACCTTC
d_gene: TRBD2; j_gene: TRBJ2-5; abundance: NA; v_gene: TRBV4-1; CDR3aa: CASSQDPSGLGSRGQYF; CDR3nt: TGCGCCAGCAGCCAAGACCCCTCGGGACTAGGGAGCCGGGGGCAGTACTTC
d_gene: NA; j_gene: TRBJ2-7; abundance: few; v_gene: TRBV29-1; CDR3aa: CSVGGGLTYEQYF; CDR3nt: TGCAGCGTGGGGGGGGGCCTAACCTACGAGCAGTACTTC
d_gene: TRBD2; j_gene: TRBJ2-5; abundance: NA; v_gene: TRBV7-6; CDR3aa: CASSLAASGSRNEQYF; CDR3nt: TGTGCCAGCAGCTTAGCGGCCAGCGGGAGTAGGAATGAGCAGTACTTC
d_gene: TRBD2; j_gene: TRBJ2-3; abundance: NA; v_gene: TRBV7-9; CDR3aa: CASSPRTSGRKTDTQYF; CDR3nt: TGTGCCAGCAGCCCTCGGACTAGCGGGAGGAAGACAGATACGCAGTATTTT
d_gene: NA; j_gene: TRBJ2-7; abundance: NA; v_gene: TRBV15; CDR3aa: CATSGDISSYEQYF; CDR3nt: TGTGCCACCAGCGGTGACATTTCCTCCTACGAGCAGTACTTC
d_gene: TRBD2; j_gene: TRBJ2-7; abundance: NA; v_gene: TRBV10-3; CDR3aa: CAISPLAGRGREQYF; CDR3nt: TGTGCCATCAGTCCCTTAGCGGGTCGCGGGAGGGAGCAGTACTTC
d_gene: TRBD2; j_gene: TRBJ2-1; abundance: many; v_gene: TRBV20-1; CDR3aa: CSALLTSGRANEQFF; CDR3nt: TGCAGTGCTCTACTCACTAGCGGGAGGGCCAACGAGCAGTTCTTC
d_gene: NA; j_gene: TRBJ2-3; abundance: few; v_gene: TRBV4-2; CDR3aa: CASSQDSGETYEQYF; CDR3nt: TGTGCCAGCAGCCAAGATAGCGGAGAAACCTACGAGCAGTATTTT
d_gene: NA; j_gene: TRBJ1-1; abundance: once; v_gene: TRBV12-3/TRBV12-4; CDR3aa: CAGSLRYEAFF; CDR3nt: TGTGCCGGCAGTTTAAGGTATGAAGCTTTCTTT
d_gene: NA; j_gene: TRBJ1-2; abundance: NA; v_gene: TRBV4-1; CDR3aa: CASSPYGGQYGYTF; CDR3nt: TGCGCCAGCAGCCCCTACGGGGGGCAATATGGCTACACCTTC
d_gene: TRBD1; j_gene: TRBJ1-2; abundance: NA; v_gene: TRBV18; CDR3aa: CASSPKTGTGGLGYTF; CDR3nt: TGTGCCAGCTCACCGAAAACCGGGACAGGGGGGCTTGGCTACACCTTC
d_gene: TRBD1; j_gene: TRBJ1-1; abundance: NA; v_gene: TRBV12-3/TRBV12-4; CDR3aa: CASGGTGLNTEAFF; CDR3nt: TGTGCCAGCGGAGGGACAGGCCTCAACACTGAAGCTTTCTTT
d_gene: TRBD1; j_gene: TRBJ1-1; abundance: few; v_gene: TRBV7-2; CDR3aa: CASRQTTGTGNTEAFF; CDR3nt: TGTGCCAGCAGACAAACCACCGGGACAGGGAACACTGAAGCTTTCTTT
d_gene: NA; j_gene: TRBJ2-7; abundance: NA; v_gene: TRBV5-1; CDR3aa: CASSRTDVSYEQYF; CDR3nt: TGCGCCAGCAGCCGTACGGACGTCTCCTACGAGCAGTACTTC
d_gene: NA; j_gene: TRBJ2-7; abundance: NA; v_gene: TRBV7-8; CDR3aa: CASTQDRDYEQYF; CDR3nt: TGTGCCAGCACCCAAGACAGAGACTACGAGCAGTACTTC
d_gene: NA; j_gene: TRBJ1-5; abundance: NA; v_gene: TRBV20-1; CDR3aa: CSARDGASNQPQHF; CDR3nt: TGCAGTGCTAGAGATGGAGCGAGCAATCAGCCCCAGCATTTT
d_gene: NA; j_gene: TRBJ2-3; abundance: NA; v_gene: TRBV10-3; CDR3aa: CAISSGATSNKDTQYF; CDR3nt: TGTGCCATCAGTTCTGGGGCTACCTCTAATAAGGATACGCAGTATTTT
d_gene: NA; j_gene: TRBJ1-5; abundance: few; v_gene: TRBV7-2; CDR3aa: CASSEGTGGQPQHF; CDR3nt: TGTGCCAGCAGCGAGGGCACGGGAGGTCAGCCCCAGCATTTT
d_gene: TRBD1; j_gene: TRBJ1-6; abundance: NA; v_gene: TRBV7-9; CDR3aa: CASSSTGEGSYNSPLHF; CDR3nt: TGTGCCAGCAGCTCGACAGGGGAAGGCTCCTATAATTCACCCCTCCACTTT
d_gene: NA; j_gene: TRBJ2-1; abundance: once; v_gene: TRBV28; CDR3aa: CASRTSGTPFLDEQFF; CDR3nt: TGTGCCAGCAGAACCTCCGGGACACCCTTCTTGGATGAGCAGTTCTTC
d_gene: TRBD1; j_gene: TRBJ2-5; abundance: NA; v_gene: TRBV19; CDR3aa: CASSIIPGGQETQYF; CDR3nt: TGTGCCAGTAGTATTATTCCAGGGGGCCAAGAGACCCAGTACTTC
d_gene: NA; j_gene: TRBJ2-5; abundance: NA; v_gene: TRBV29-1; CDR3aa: CSVCPNYVPRETQYF; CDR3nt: TGCAGCGTATGCCCTAACTACGTCCCTCGGGAGACCCAGTACTTC
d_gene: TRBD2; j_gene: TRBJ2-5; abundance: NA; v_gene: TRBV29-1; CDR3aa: CSVEWSGLAGVKETQYF; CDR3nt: TGCAGCGTTGAATGGTCCGGACTAGCGGGTGTGAAAGAGACCCAGTACTTC
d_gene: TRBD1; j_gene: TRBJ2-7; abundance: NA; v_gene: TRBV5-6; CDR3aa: CASSSGDSQQYF; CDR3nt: TGTGCCAGCAGCTCTGGGGACAGCCAGCAGTACTTC
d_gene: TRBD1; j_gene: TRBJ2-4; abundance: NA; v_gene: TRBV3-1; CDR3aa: CASSQARQGRNIQYF; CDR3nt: TGTGCCAGCAGCCAGGCCAGACAGGGAAGGAACATTCAGTACTTC
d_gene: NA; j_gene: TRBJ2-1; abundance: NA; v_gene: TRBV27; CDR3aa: CARLIPHNEQFF; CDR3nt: TGTGCCAGACTTATACCCCACAATGAGCAGTTCTTC
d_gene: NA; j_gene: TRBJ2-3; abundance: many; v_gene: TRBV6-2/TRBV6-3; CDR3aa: CASSYSWGATDTQYF; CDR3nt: TGTGCCAGCAGTTACTCGTGGGGAGCTACAGATACGCAGTATTTT
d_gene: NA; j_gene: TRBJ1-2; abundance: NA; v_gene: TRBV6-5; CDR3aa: CASSRDGNSNYGYTF; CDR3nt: TGTGCCAGCAGCCGGGACGGAAATTCTAACTATGGCTACACCTTC
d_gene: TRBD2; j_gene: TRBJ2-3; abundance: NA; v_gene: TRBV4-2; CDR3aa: CASSQVGLDADTQYF; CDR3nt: TGTGCCAGCAGCCAAGTTGGACTAGACGCCGATACGCAGTATTTT